A selection of T cell receptor beta chains follows, all from one sample in a study. TCRdb ran MiXCR on the RT-PCR reads and lists one entry per CDR3 protein. The sample lists around 700,000 distinct CDR3 sequences, 14% seen once, with roughly 4% in the top ten. The specimen was memory CD4+ T cells from blood. Receptors originate from a female donor in good health, serving as a healthy control. Each CDR3 is given with its conserved first and last residue.

V gene: TRBV6-2/TRBV6-3
J gene: TRBJ2-1
CDR3 protein: CASSSFDRNEQFF

V gene: TRBV20-1
J gene: TRBJ1-5
CDR3 protein: CSASILTRYQPQHF

V gene: TRBV7-2
J gene: TRBJ2-1
CDR3 protein: CASSLIAGGAEQFF

V gene: TRBV27
J gene: TRBJ2-1
CDR3 protein: CASSPTSGRYYNEQFF

V gene: TRBV6-1
J gene: TRBJ1-1
CDR3 protein: CASSENWVPGSEAFF

V gene: TRBV20-1
J gene: TRBJ1-2
CDR3 protein: CSARDLGTGDNYGYTF

V gene: TRBV12-3/TRBV12-4
J gene: TRBJ2-2
CDR3 protein: CASSFRRADATGELFF

V gene: TRBV4-2
J gene: TRBJ2-3
CDR3 protein: CASSQGVGGGTDTQYF

V gene: TRBV14
J gene: TRBJ2-1
CDR3 protein: CASSPNLAGGAHEQFF

V gene: TRBV29-1
J gene: TRBJ2-1
CDR3 protein: CSVRLAGGPYYNEQFF

V gene: TRBV20-1
J gene: TRBJ2-1
CDR3 protein: CSATTQRALYNEQFF

V gene: TRBV7-6
J gene: TRBJ2-1
CDR3 protein: CASSLASGSGNEQFF

V gene: TRBV5-1
J gene: TRBJ2-3
CDR3 protein: CASNLDPAGTDTQYF

V gene: TRBV20-1
J gene: TRBJ2-3
CDR3 protein: CSAEAGFSTDTQYF

V gene: TRBV28
J gene: TRBJ2-1
CDR3 protein: CASTLGTSAQREQFF

V gene: TRBV4-2
J gene: TRBJ1-2
CDR3 protein: CASSQPDRFGYTF

V gene: TRBV20-1
J gene: TRBJ2-5
CDR3 protein: CSAERIQETQYF

V gene: TRBV11-2
J gene: TRBJ1-1
CDR3 protein: CASSLQRAGTEAFF

V gene: TRBV12-3/TRBV12-4
J gene: TRBJ1-5
CDR3 protein: CASSLGVDQPQHF

V gene: TRBV11-1
J gene: TRBJ2-3
CDR3 protein: CASSLNSGGTDTQYF

V gene: TRBV12-3/TRBV12-4
J gene: TRBJ1-2
CDR3 protein: CASSSELLNYGYTF

V gene: TRBV7-3
J gene: TRBJ2-4
CDR3 protein: CASRGQRNIQYF

V gene: TRBV29-1
J gene: TRBJ1-1
CDR3 protein: CSVERGLNTEAFF

V gene: TRBV29-1
J gene: TRBJ2-7
CDR3 protein: CSVEYRDRGVDEQYF

V gene: TRBV20-1
J gene: TRBJ1-2
CDR3 protein: CSARDRIGGFGYTF

V gene: TRBV5-4
J gene: TRBJ1-5
CDR3 protein: CASSLGGRSTNQPQHF

V gene: TRBV7-9
J gene: TRBJ1-4
CDR3 protein: CASREDGKLFF

V gene: TRBV12-3/TRBV12-4
J gene: TRBJ2-5
CDR3 protein: CASSFLGERGGKTQYF